This TCR beta chain comes out of a study of Ad26.COV2.S vaccination and SARS-CoV-2 variants. Study outcomes and limitations: Placebo recipients trailed vaccine recipients in spike-specific TCR breadth.

The treatment: about 20 received Ad26.COV2.S at low or high dose, single or two shots; 5 received placebo; per-sample allocation not given. Collection of the samples took place on day 63 after the first injection of vaccine or placebo. It was Wuhan-strain SARS-CoV-2 spike that the Ad26 vaccine vector expressed. Details on this clone: Its antigen is still unknown.

The length of the CDR3 is 14 residues. Trimming took 6 bases from V and 4 from J; bases not matched to a gene: 3. The germline V gene encodes CDR1 MNHEY and CDR2 SVGAGI. Sequenced by immunoSEQ multiplex PCR; TCRdb stores in-frame clones only, minus some. The sample lists hundreds of thousands of clones; around 89% were seen once. The genes are TRBV6-5 and TRBJ2-7, with 13 positions matching TRBD2. This sequence originates from a person aged 18-60 years who received the Ad26.COV2.S COVID-19 vaccine or a placebo. The sequenced sample was peripheral blood, obtained in a trial of Ad26.COV2.S vaccine versus placebo. The CDR3 DNA sequence: TGTGCCAGCAGGGGGACTAGCGGGACATACGAGCAGTACTTC. It yields the protein CASRGTSGTYEQYF.